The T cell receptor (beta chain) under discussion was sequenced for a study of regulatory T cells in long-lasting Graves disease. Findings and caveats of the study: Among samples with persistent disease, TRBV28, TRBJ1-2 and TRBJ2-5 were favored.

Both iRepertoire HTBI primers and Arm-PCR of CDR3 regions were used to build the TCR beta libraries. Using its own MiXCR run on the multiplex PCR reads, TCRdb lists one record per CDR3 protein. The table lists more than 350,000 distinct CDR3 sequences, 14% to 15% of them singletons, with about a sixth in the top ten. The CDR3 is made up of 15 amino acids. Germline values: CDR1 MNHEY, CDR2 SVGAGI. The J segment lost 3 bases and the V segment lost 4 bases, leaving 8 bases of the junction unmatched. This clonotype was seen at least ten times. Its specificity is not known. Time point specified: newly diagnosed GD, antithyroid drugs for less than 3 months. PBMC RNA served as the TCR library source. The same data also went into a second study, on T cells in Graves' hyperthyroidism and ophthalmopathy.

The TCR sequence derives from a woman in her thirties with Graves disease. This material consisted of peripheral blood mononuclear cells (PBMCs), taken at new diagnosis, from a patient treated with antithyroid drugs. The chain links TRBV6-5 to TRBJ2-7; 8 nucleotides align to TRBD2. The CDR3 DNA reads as TGTGCCAGCAGTTTGGGAGTCGGGAGGGTCTACGAGCAGTACTTC. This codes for CASSLGVGRVYEQYF.